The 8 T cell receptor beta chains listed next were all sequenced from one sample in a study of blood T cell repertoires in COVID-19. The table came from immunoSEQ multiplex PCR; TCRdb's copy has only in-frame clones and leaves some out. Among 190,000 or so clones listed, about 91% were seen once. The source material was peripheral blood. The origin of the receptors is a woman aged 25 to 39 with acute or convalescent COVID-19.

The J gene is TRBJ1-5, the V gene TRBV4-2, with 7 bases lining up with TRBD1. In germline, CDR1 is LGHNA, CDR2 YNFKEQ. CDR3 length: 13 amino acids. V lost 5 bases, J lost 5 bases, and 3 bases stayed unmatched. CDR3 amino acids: CASSNRGYQPQHF. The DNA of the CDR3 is TGTGCCAGCAGCAACAGGGGATATCAGCCCCAGCATTTT.

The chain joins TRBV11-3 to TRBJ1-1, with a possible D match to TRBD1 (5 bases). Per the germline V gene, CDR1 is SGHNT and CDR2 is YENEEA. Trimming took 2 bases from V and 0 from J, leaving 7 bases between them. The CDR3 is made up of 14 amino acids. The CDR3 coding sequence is TGTGCCAGCAGCTTAAGGGGTATGAACACTGAAGCTTTCTTT. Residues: CASSLRGMNTEAFF.

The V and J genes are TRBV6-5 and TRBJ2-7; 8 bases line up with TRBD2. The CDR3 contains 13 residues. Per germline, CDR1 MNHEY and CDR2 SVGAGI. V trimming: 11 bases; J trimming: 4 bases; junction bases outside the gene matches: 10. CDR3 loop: CASEREPRYEQYF. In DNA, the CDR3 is TGTGCCTCTGAGCGGGAGCCCAGGTACGAGCAGTACTTC.

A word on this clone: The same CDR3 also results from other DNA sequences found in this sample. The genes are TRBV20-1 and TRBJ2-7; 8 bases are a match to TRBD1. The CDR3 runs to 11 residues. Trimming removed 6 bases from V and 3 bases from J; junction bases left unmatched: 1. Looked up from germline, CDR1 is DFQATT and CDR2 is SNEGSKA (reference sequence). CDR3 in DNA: TGCAGTGCCGGACAGGGCTACGAGCAGTACTTC. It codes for CSAGQGYEQYF.

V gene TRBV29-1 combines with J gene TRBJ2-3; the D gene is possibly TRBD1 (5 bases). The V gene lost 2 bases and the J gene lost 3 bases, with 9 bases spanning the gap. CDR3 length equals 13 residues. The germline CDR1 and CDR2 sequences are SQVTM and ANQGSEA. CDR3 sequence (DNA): TGCAGCGTTGAAAGTAGGGGAACAGATACGCAGTATTTT. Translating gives CSVESRGTDTQYF.

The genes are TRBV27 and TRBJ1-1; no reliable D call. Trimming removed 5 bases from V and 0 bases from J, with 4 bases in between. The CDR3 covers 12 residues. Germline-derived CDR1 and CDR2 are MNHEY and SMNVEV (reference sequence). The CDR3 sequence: CASSRVNTEAFF. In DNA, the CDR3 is TGTGCCAGCAGTCGGGTGAACACTGAAGCTTTCTTT.

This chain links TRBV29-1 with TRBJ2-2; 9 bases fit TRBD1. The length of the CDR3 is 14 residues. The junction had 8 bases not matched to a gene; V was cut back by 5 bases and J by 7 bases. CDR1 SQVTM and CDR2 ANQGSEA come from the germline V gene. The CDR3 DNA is TGCAGCGTTAGGCAACAGGGGGCTATCGGGGAGCTGTTTTTT. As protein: CSVRQQGAIGELFF.

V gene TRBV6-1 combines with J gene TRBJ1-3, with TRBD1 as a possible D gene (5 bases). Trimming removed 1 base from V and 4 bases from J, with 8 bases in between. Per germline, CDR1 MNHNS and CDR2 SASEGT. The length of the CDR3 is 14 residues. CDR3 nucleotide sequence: TGTGCCAGCAGTGAAGGACAGCCCGGAAACACCATATATTTT. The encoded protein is CASSEGQPGNTIYF.